This T cell receptor (beta chain) was found in a study of T cells in Graves' hyperthyroidism and ophthalmopathy (dated by TCRdb to between 2019 and 2020). Regarding the complete study: Peripheral blood samples were taken at initial diagnosis, before any treatment was given. TCR V-J signatures able to tell the groups apart were searched for in a discovery cohort of 90 to 100 patients, of whom approximately 40 had Graves' ophthalmopathy and about 55 had stable Graves' hyperthyroidism. Whether ophthalmopathy could be predicted prospectively was tested in an independent validation cohort made up of roughly 20 hyperthyroidism patients plus 17 patients who later progressed to ophthalmopathy. The roughly 91 discovery patients were randomly split 7:3 into training and test sets. In addition, the study compared T-cell repertoires in thyroid tissue and in blood from six Graves' hyperthyroidism patients. Once sampling was done, hyperthyroidism patients were given methimazole at a starting dose of 30 mg daily, whereas ophthalmopathy patients were given high-dose intravenous methylprednisolone. The paper describes TCR Vbeta CDR3 sequencing of around 140 peripheral blood samples, made up of roughly 45 ophthalmopathy patients, approximately 76 hyperthyroidism patients and 17 progressor patients. Overall study outcomes, separate from this receptor: Most expanded thyroid clonotypes (frequency above 0.001) were also detected in blood, a finding suggesting that blood repertoires may reflect thyroid immune responses. In cross-validation, a model built on a 13 V-J signature told ophthalmopathy apart from stable hyperthyroidism with over 85% sensitivity and approximately 81% specificity, and in testing the same model reached 80%/75%. Sample size was not statistically predetermined, and investigators were not blinded to group allocation. In validation, the model predicted progression to ophthalmopathy with around 71% sensitivity and roughly 75% specificity, a median of roughly seven months before onset.

Comment on this clonotype: Its antigen is not yet known. No much larger clone exists at a distance of one base, and base qualities are not known.

The TCR beta CDR3 regions were amplified from the RNA transcripts. The first round of RT-PCR for the TCR CDR3 was performed with the HTBI primer set and the Qiagen OneStep RT-PCR kit. A second multiplex PCR round built the libraries, followed by size selection and purification. Sequencing of the libraries was done on an Illumina HiSeq2000 using paired-end 100 bp reads. The authors processed their data as follows. SOAPnuke was used to process the raw data, with reads discarded if the reads contained adapters or uncalled bases, had a mean Phred below 15, or lacked an exact constant-primer or identifier match. High-quality paired reads were merged using COPE v1.2.5, and each unique nucleotide sequence was defined as a clonotype. MiTCR v1.1 was used to align clonotypes to the IMGT TRBV, TRBD and TRBJ reference segments. The analysis included only V-J combinations with a frequency above 0.0001, which together covered more than 98% of the repertoires. A TCS score was defined as the ratio of F50 (clonal expansion) to E x V (chaos), with BLOSUM62-based TCRdist applied between CDR3 peptides within each V-J. Welch's t-statistics and random forest reduced 514 V-J features to 13, which were used in a naive Bayes classifier (R e1071). TCRdb reran the public reads through fastp at Q25 and MiXCR, keeping productive beta chains. For every CDR3 protein sequence, its rows merge into one entry that carries the most common genes and DNA. The V and J calls here are based on TCRdb, not the publication. This sample comprises 250,000 to 400,000 distinct CDR3 sequences, around 13% of them detected only once. The ten largest clonotypes hold around 32% of the sample.

In the ophthalmopathy patients, disease was moderately to severely active, with a Clinical Activity Score of 3 or more, a NOSPECS grade of 4 or more, and a duration of less than 3 months. Exclusion was applied to patients with uncontrolled infections, other autoimmune diseases, pregnancy or lactation. Diagnoses were established on the basis of clinical symptoms, serum thyroxine and TRAb, thyroid ultrasound, and orbital computed tomography. PBMCs were separated from roughly 10 ml of fresh peripheral blood using Ficoll-Paque density gradient centrifugation. Trizol reagent was used to extract total RNA, and RNA quality was then checked on an Agilent 2100 Bioanalyzer. The CDR1 and CDR2 encoded by the germline V gene (reference sequence) are MNHEY and SMNVEV. V loses 6 bases of germline sequence and J loses 6 bases, and the interval between the two ends is 16 bases. CDR3 length: 14 amino acids, cysteine to phenylalanine. The CDR3 DNA has 42 bases and is translated from base 1.

The origin of this receptor is a woman aged 35 to 49 with Graves' ophthalmopathy. In this chain, TRBV27 is recombined with TRBJ2-3; no confident D gene assignment can be made. Sequencing was performed on blood. The base sequence is TGTGCCAGCAGGAACAATTTGGGCCCGGATACGCAGTATTTT. This sequence encodes CASRNNLGPDTQYF.